This paragraph reports one T cell receptor (beta chain). The sample carries other DNA sequences with the same CDR3. This entry belongs to a study of blood T cell repertoires in COVID-19. The CDR3 extends over 14 amino acids. Germline V CDR1 and CDR2: KGHDR, SFDVKD. The V segment lost 2 bases and the J segment 4 bases; nucleotides outside the gene matches: 1. The assay was immunoSEQ multiplex PCR, and TCRdb's table has in-frame clones only and misses some. This sample has under 65,000 clones, with 75% to 95% found just once. This sequence was found in an elderly woman with active COVID-19. What was sequenced was peripheral blood. The chain couples TRBV24-1 to TRBJ2-3; 8 nucleotides match TRBD2. CDR3 coding DNA: TGTGCCACCAGTGATTCCGGGGGGGCAGATACGCAGTATTTT. Protein sequence: CATSDSGGADTQYF.